This T cell receptor (beta chain) was sequenced for a study of cytomegalovirus exposure and HLA in healthy donors. Study-level results: Overall, approximately 150 TCR beta chains were annotated as cytomegalovirus-associated. TCR beta chain V- and J-gene trimming was linked, in a later analysis, to a missense variant in DCLRE1C.

A remark on this clone: Its antigen is still unknown.

The CDR3 runs to 16 residues. The junction had 11 bases not matched to a gene; V was cut back by 6 bases and J by 3 bases. The germline gives CDR1 WSHSY, CDR2 SAAADI. The PCR used 60 Vbeta and 13 Jbeta primers. The assay was immunoSEQ multiplex PCR, and TCRdb's table has in-frame clones only and misses some. The table lists around 96,000 clones, around 81% of them singletons. The sample consisted of PBMCs. The receptor was derived from a man younger than 30 in good health and CMV-seronegative. The rearrangement uses TRBV10-2 and TRBJ2-3; 8 bases are shared with TRBD2. The CDR3 spells CASSGFRGGVTDTQYF. The CDR3 DNA is TGCGCCAGCAGCGGATTCCGGGGGGGCGTAACAGATACGCAGTATTTT.